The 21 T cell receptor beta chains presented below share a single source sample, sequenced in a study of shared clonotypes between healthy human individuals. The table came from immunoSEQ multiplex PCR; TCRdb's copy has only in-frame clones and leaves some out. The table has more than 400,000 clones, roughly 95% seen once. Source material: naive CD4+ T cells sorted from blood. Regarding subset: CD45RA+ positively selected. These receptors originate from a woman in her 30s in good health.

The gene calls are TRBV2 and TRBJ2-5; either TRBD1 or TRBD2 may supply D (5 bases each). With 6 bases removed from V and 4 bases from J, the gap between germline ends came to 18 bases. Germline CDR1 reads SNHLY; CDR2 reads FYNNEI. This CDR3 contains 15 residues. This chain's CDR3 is CASRTNGAGGETQYF. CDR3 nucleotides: TGTGCCAGCAGGACAAATGGGGCAGGAGGAGAGACCCAGTACTTC. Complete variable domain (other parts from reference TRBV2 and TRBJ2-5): EPEVTQTPSHQVTQMGQEVILRCVPISNHLYFYWYRQILGQKVEFLVSFYNNEISEKSEIFDDQFSVERPDGSNFTLKIRSTKLEDSAMYFCASRTNGAGGETQYFGPGTRLLVL.

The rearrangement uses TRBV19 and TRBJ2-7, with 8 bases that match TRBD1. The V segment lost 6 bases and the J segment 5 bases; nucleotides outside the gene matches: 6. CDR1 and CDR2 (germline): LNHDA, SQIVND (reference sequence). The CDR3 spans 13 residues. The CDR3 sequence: CASSLDRANEQYF. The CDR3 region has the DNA TGTGCCAGTAGCTTGGACAGGGCAAACGAGCAGTACTTC.

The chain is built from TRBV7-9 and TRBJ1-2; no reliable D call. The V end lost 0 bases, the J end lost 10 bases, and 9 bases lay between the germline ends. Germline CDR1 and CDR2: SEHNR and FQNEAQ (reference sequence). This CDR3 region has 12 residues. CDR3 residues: CASSLALGDYTF. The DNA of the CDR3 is TGTGCCAGCAGCTTAGCGCTTGGAGACTACACCTTC.

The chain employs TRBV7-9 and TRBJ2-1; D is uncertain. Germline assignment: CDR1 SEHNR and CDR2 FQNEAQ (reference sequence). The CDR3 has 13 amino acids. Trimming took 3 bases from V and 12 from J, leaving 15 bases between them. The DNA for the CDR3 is TGTGCCAGCAGCTTCTCAGCCTGGGGTGGGCAGTTCTTC. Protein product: CASSFSAWGGQFF.

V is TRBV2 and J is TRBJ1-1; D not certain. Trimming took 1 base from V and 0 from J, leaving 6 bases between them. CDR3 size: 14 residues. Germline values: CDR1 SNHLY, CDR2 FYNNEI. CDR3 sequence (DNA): TGTGCCAGCAGTGAAGGGGTTATGAACACTGAAGCTTTCTTT. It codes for CASSEGVMNTEAFF.

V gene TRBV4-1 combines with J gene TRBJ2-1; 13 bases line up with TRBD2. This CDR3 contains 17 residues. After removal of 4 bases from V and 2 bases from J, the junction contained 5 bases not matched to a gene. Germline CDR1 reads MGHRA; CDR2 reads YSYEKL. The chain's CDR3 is CASSPPTSGRAYNEQFF. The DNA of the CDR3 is TGCGCCAGCAGCCCACCCACTAGCGGGAGGGCCTACAATGAGCAGTTCTTC.

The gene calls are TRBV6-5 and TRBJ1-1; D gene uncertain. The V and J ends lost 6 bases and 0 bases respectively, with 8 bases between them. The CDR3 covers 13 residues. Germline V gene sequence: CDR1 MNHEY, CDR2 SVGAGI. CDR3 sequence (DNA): TGTGCCAGCAGCCGGGCAGTGAACACTGAAGCTTTCTTT. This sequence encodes CASSRAVNTEAFF.

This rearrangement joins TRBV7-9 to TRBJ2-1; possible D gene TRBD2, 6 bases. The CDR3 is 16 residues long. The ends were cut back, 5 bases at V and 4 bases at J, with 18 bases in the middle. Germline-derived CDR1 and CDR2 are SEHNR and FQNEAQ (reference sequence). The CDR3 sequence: CASSGRGTLGYNEQFF. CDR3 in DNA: TGTGCCAGCAGCGGACGGGGGACTCTCGGATACAATGAGCAGTTCTTC.

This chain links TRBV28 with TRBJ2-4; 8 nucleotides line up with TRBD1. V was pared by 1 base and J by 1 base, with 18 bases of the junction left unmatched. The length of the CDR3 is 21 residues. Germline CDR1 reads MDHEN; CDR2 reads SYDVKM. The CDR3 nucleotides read TGTGCCAGCAGTTTATCTAGGGTCGGCAGGGGGCGCGAATTGGCCAAAAACATTCAGTACTTC. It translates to CASSLSRVGRGRELAKNIQYF.

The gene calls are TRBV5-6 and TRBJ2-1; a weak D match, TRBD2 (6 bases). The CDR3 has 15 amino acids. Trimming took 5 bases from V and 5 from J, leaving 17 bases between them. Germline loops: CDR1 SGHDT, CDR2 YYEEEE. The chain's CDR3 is CASSLRTWGDNEQFF. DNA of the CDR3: TGTGCCAGCAGTCTTCGTACCTGGGGGGACAATGAGCAGTTCTTC.

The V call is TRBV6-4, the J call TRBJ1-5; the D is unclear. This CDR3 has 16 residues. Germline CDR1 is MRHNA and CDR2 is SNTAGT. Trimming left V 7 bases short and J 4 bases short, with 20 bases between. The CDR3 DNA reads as TGTGCCAGCAAGGTGTGGAGCCCCGCCAGGAATCAGCCCCAGCATTTT. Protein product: CASKVWSPARNQPQHF.

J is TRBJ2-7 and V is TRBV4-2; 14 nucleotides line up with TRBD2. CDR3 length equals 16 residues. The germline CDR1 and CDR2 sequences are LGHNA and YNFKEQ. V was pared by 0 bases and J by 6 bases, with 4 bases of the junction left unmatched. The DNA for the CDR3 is TGTGCCAGCAGCCAAGAACCGGGACTAGCGGGAGTCGAGCAGTACTTC. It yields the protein CASSQEPGLAGVEQYF.

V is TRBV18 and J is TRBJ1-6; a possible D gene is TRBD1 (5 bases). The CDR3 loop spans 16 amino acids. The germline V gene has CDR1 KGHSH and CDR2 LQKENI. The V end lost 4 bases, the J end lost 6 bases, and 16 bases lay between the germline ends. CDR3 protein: CASSLSSGLTNSPLHF. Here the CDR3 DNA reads TGTGCCAGCTCACTTTCCTCAGGGCTCACTAATTCACCCCTCCACTTT.

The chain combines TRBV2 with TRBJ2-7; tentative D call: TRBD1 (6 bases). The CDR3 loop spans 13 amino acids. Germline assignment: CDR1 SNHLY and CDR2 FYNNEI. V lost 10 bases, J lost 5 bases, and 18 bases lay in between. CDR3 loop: CAIGRAGDHEQYF. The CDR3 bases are TGTGCCATAGGACGGGCAGGGGACCACGAGCAGTACTTC.

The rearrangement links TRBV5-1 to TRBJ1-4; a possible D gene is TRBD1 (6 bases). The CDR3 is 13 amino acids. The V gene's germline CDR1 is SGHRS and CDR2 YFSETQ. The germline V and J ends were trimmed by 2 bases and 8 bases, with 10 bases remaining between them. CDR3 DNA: TGCGCCAGCAGCTTCAGGGGCGGCGAAAAACTGTTTTTT. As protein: CASSFRGGEKLFF.

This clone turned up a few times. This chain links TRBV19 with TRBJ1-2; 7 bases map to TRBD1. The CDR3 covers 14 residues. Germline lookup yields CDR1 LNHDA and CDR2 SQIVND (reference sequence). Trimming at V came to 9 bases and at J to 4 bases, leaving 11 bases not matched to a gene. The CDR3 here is CASSTGAQSYGYTF. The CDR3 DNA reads TGTGCCAGCAGCACAGGGGCCCAATCCTATGGCTACACCTTC.

The CDR3 is CASRGGTSGSTDTQYF. In DNA, the CDR3 is TGCGCCAGCAGGGGTGGGACTAGCGGGAGCACAGATACGCAGTATTTT. V gene TRBV5-1 combines with J gene TRBJ2-3; the match to TRBD2 covers 12 bases. CDR3 length: 16 residues. V lost 5 bases and J lost 0; bases outside the gene matches: 4. Germline V gene data show CDR1 as SGHRS and CDR2 as YFSETQ.

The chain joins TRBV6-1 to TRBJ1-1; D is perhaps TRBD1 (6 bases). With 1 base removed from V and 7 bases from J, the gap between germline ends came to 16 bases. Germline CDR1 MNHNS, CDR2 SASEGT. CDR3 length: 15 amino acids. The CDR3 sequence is CASSEGRGRLGEAFF. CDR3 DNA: TGTGCCAGCAGTGAAGGCAGGGGCCGGCTCGGTGAAGCTTTCTTT.

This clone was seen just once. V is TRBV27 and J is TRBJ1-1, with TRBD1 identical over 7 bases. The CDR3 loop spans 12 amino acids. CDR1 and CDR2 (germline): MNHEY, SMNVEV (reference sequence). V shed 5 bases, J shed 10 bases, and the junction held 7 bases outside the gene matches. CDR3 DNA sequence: TGTGCCAGCAGTACAGGGGCCTCACGAGCTTTCTTT. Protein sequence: CASSTGASRAFF.

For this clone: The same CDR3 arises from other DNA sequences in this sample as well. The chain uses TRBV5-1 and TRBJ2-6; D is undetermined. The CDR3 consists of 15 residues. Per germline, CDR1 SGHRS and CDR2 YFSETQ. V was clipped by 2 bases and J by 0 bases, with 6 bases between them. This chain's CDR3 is CASSLAGSGANVLTF. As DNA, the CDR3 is TGCGCCAGCAGCTTAGCCGGCTCTGGGGCCAACGTCCTGACTTTC. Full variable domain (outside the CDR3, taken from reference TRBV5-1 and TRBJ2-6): KAGVTQTPRYLIKTRGQQVTLSCSPISGHRSVSWYQQTPGQGLQFLFEYFSETQRNKGNFPGRFSGRQFSNSRSEMNVSTLELGDSALYLCASSLAGSGANVLTFGAGSRLTVL.

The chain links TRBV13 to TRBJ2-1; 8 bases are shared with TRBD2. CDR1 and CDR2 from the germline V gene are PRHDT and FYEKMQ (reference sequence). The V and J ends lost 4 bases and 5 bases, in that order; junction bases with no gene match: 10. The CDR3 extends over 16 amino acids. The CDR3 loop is CASSSTRGGTHNEQFF. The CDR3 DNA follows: TGTGCCAGCAGCTCCACTCGGGGGGGGACTCACAATGAGCAGTTCTTC. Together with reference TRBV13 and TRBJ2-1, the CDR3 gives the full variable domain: AAGVIQSPRHLIKEKRETATLKCYPIPRHDTVYWYQQGPGQDPQFLISFYEKMQSDKGSIPDRFSAQQFSDYHSELNMSSLELGDSALYFCASSSTRGGTHNEQFFGPGTRLTVL.